The next 8 T cell receptor beta chains were all read from a single sample in a study of OX40 agonist ivuxolimab in advanced cancers. Data came from immunoSEQ multiplex PCR; TCRdb stores just in-frame clones and leaves some out. The data hold tens of thousands of clones, with 70% to 90% observed a single time. The sample in question was CD4+ or CD8+ T cells sorted from blood, obtained in a trial of the OX40 agonist ivuxolimab. The source of these receptors is an adult with an advanced solid tumor such as melanoma, head and neck, liver or kidney cancer.

The V call is TRBV2, the J call TRBJ1-4; unclear D gene. Germline CDR1 SNHLY, CDR2 FYNNEI. The CDR3 covers 14 residues. Trimming removed 5 bases from V and 8 bases from J, with 15 bases in between. CDR3 protein: CASSPTSTREKLFF. The CDR3 coding sequence is TGTGCCAGCAGTCCAACCTCTACCCGGGAAAAACTGTTTTTT.

The rearrangement links TRBV7-2 to TRBJ1-2; 8 bases fit TRBD1. CDR1 SGHTA and CDR2 FQGNSA come from the germline V gene. The CDR3 has 15 amino acids. V shed 5 bases, J shed 4 bases, and the junction held 9 bases outside the gene matches. CDR3 bases: TGTGCCAGCAGCCCTGCGGGACAGGTCTCCTATGGCTACACCTTC. It encodes CASSPAGQVSYGYTF.

The chain employs TRBV5-1 and TRBJ2-3, with TRBD2 matching over 8 bases. The CDR3 is 16 residues long. J lost 2 bases, V lost 1 base, and 6 bases had no gene match. Germline CDR1 is SGHRS and CDR2 is YFSETQ. The CDR3 loop reads CASSLKGSGDTDTQYF. The CDR3 region has the DNA TGCGCCAGCAGCTTGAAAGGTAGCGGGGACACAGATACGCAGTATTTT.

The V call is TRBV27, the J call TRBJ2-7; the D gene is possibly TRBD2 (6 bases). In germline, CDR1 is MNHEY, CDR2 SMNVEV (reference sequence). The V end was cut by 4 bases, the J end by 3 bases, with 7 bases between. The CDR3 length is 12 residues. CDR3 sequence: CASSSEGYEQYF. As DNA, the CDR3 is TGTGCCAGCAGTTCGGAGGGCTACGAGCAGTACTTC.

This chain joins TRBV7-2 and TRBJ1-4; no clear D gene. In germline, CDR1 is SGHTA, CDR2 FQGNSA. The CDR3 is made up of 15 amino acids. The V and J ends lost 4 bases and 0 bases respectively, with 9 bases between them. CDR3 in DNA: TGTGCCAGCAGCTACGACCTGGCAACTAATGAAAAACTGTTTTTT. Its translation is CASSYDLATNEKLFF.

The J gene is TRBJ2-7, the V gene TRBV18, with 9 bases aligning to TRBD1. The junction had 9 bases not matched to a gene; V was cut back by 4 bases and J by 2 bases. Germline values: CDR1 KGHSH, CDR2 LQKENI. The CDR3 length is 16 residues. The CDR3 here is CASSRTGTGPPYEQYF. The CDR3 DNA reads as TGTGCCAGCTCACGAACCGGGACAGGGCCACCCTACGAGCAGTACTTC.

J is TRBJ1-5 and V is TRBV18; 10 bases are a match to TRBD1. CDR3 length: 16 amino acids. Germline CDR1 is KGHSH and CDR2 is LQKENI. V trimming: 3 bases; J trimming: 4 bases; junction bases outside the gene matches: 6. The CDR3 sequence is CASSPGTGVANQPQHF. The DNA of the CDR3 is TGTGCCAGCTCACCCGGGACAGGGGTTGCAAATCAGCCCCAGCATTTT.

This chain connects TRBV19 to TRBJ1-2; the D is unclear. Trimming took 4 bases from V and 8 from J, leaving 11 bases between them. Germline-derived CDR1 and CDR2 are LNHDA and SQIVND (reference sequence). The CDR3 is 12 residues long. The CDR3 spells CASSTGLWGYTF. DNA of the CDR3: TGTGCCAGTAGTACCGGGCTCTGGGGCTACACCTTC.